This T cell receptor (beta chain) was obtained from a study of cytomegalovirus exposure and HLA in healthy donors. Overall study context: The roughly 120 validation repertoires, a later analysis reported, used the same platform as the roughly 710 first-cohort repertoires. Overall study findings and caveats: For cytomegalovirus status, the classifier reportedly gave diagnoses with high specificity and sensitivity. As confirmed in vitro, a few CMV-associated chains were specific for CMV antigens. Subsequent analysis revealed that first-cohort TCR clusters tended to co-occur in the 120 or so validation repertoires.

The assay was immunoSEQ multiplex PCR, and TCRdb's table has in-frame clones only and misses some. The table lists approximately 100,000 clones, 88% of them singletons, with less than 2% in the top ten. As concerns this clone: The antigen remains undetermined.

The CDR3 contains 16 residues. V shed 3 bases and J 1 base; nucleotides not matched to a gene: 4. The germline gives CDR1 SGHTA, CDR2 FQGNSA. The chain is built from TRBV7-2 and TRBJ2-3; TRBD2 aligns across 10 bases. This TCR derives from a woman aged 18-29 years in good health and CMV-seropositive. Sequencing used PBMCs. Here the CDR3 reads CASSFSLAGGTDTQYF. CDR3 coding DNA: TGTGCCAGCAGCTTCTCCCTAGCGGGGGGCACAGATACGCAGTATTTT. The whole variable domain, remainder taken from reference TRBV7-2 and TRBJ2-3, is GAGVSQSPSNKVTEKGKDVELRCDPISGHTALYWYRQSLGQGLEFLIYFQGNSAPDKSGLPSDRFSAERTGGSVSTLTIQRTQQEDSAVYLCASSFSLAGGTDTQYFGPGTRLTVL.